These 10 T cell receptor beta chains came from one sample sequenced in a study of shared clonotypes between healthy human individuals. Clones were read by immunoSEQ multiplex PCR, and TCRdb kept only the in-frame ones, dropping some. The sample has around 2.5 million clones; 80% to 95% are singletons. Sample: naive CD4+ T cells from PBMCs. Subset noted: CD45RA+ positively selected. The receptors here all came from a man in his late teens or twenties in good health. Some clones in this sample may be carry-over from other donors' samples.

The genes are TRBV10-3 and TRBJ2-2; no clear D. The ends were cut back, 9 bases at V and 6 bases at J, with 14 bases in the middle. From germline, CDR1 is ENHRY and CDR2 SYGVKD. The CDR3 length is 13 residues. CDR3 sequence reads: CAIKGFSSGELFF. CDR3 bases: TGTGCCATTAAGGGTTTTTCCTCCGGGGAGCTGTTTTTT.

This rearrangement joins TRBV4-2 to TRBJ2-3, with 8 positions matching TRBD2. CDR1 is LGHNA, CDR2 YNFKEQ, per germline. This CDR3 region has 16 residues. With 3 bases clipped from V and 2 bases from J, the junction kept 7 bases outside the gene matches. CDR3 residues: CASSHGVSGTTDTQYF. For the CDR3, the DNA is TGTGCCAGCAGCCATGGGGTTAGCGGGACCACAGATACGCAGTATTTT.

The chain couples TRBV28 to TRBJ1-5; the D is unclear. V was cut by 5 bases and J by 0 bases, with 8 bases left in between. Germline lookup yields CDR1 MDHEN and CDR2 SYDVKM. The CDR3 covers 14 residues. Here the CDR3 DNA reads TGTGCCAGCAGTGAGTCCAATAGCAATCAGCCCCAGCATTTT. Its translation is CASSESNSNQPQHF.

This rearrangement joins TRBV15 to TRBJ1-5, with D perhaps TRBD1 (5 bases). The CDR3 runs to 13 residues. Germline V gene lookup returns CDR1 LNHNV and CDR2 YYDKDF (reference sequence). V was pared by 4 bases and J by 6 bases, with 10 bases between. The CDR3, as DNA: TGTGCCACCAGCATGGCGGGACGTCAGCCCCAGCATTTT. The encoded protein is CATSMAGRQPQHF. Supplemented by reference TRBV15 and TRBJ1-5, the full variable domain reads DAMVIQNPRYQVTQFGKPVTLSCSQTLNHNVMYWYQQKSSQAPKLLFHYYDKDFNNEADTPDNFQSRRPNTSFCFLDIRSPGLGDTAMYLCATSMAGRQPQHFGDGTRLSIL.

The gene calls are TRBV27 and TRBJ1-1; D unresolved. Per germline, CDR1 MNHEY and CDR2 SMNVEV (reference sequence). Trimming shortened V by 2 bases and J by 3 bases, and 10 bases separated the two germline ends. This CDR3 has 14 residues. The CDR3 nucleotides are TGTGCCAGCAGTTTAAGCTGGACGGACACTGAAGCTTTCTTT. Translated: CASSLSWTDTEAFF.

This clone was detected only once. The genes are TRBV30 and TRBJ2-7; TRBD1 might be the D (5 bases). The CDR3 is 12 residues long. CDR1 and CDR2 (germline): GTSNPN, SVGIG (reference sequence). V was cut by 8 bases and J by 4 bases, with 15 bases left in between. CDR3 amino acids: CASLGRGYEQYF. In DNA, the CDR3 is TGTGCCAGTCTTGGAAGGGGATACGAGCAGTACTTC.

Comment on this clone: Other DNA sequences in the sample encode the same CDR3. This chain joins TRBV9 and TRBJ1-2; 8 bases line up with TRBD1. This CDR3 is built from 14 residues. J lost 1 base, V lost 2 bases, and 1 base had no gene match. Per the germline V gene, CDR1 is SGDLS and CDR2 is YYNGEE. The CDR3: CASSVDRGNYGYTF. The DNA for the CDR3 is TGTGCCAGCAGCGTTGACAGGGGTAACTATGGCTACACCTTC.

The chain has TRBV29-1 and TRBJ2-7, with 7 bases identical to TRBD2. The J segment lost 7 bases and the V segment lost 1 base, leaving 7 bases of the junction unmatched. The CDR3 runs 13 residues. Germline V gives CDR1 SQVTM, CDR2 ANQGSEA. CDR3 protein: CSVEGQRGGEQYF. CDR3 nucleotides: TGCAGCGTTGAAGGACAGAGGGGAGGGGAGCAGTACTTC.

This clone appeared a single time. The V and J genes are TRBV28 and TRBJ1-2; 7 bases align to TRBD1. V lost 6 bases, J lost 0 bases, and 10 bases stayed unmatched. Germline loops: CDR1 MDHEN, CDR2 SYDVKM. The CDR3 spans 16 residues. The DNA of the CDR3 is TGTGCCAGCAGGAGCACAGGGGACGGGACTAACTATGGCTACACCTTC. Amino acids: CASRSTGDGTNYGYTF.

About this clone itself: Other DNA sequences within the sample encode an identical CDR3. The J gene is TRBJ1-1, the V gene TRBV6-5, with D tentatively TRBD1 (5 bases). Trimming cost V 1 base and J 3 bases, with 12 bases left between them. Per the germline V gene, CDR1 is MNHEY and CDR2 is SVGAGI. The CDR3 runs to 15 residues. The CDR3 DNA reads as TGTGCCAGCAGTTACTTCAGCCGAGGGGACACTGAAGCTTTCTTT. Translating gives CASSYFSRGDTEAFF.